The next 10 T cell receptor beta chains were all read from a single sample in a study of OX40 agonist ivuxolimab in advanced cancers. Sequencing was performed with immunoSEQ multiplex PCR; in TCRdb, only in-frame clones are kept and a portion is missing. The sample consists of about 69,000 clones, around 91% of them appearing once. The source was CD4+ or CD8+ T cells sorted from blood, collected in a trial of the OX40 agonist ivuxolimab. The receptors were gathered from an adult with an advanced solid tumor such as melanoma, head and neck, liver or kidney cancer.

CDR3 in DNA: TGTGCCAGCAGCCCGGGGGGAAATATGCGGTACGAGCAGTACTTC. Its protein is CASSPGGNMRYEQYF. The rearrangement joins TRBV7-9 to TRBJ2-7; 7 bases agree with TRBD2. V dropped 5 bases and J dropped 4; count of bases not matched to a gene: 11. This CDR3 has 15 amino acids. Germline V gene sequence: CDR1 SEHNR, CDR2 FQNEAQ (reference sequence).

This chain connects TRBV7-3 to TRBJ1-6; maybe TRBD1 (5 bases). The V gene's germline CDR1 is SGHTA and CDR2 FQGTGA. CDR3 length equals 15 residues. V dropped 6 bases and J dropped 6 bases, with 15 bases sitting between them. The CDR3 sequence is CASSLSGRVNSPLHF. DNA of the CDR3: TGTGCCAGCAGTCTTTCAGGGAGGGTTAATTCACCCCTCCACTTT.

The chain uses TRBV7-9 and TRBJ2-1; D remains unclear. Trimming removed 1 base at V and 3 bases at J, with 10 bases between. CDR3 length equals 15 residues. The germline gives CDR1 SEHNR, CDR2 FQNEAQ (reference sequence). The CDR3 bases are TGTGCCAGCAGCTTAGTACAGAACTTCTACAATGAGCAGTTCTTC. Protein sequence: CASSLVQNFYNEQFF.

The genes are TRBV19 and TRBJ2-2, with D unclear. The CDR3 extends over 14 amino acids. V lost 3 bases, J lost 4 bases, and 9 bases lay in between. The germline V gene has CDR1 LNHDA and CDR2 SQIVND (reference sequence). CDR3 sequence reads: CASSIIGVTGELFF. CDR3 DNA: TGTGCCAGTAGTATTATTGGGGTCACCGGGGAGCTGTTTTTT. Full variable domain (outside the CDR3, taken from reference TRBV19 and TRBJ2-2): DGGITQSPKYLFRKEGQNVTLSCEQNLNHDAMYWYRQDPGQGLRLIYYSQIVNDFQKGDIAEGYSVSREKKESFPLTVTSAQKNPTAFYLCASSIIGVTGELFFGEGSRLTVL.

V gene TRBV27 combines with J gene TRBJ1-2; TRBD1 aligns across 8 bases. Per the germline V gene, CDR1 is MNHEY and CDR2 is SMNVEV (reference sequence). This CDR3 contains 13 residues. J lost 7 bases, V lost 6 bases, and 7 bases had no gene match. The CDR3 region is CASREQGEVGYTF. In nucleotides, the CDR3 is TGTGCCAGCAGAGAACAGGGGGAGGTTGGCTACACCTTC.

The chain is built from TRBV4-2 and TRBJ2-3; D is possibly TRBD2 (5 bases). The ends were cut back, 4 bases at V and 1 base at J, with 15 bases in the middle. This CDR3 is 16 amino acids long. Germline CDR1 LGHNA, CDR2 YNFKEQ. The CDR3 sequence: CASSPLVLARTDTQYF. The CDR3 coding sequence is TGTGCCAGCAGCCCACTAGTATTAGCCCGCACAGATACGCAGTATTTT.

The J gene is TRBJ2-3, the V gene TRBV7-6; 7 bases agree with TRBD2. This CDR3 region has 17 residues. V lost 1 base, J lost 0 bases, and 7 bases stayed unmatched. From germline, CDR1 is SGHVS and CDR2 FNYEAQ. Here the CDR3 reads CASSLGRGISSTDTQYF. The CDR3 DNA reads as TGTGCCAGCAGCTTAGGGCGGGGGATTTCTAGCACAGATACGCAGTATTTT.

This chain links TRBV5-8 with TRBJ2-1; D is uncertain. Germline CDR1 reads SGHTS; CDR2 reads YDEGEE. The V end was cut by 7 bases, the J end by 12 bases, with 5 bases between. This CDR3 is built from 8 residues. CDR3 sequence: CASLWQFF. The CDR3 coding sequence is TGTGCCAGCCTTTGGCAGTTCTTC.

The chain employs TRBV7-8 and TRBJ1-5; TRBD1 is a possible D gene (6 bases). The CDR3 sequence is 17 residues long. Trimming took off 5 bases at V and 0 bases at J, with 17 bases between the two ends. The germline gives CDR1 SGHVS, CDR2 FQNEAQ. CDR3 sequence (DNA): TGTGCCAGCAGCGCAGAGGGACAAGTCTTTAGCAATCAGCCCCAGCATTTT. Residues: CASSAEGQVFSNQPQHF.

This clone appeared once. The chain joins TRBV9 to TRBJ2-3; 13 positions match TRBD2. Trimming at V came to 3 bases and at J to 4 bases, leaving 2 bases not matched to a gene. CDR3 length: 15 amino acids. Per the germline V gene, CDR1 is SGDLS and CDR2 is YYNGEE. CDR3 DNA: TGTGCCAGCAGCGATACTAGCGGGGGGGCAGATACGCAGTATTTT. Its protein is CASSDTSGGADTQYF.